A selection of T cell receptor beta chains follows, all from one sample in a study of CD8 T cells in acute hepatitis C reinfection. The repertoire was sequenced with immunoSEQ multiplex PCR; TCRdb's copy has only in-frame clones and lacks some. Among about 38,000 clones listed, about 87% were seen once. The sequencing input was naive CD8+ T cells from PBMCs. The receptor set was obtained from a man aged 25 to 40 with chronic hepatitis C. CDR3s include the opening cysteine and the closing phenylalanine or tryptophan. Each record gives: CDR3 DNA, CDR3 protein, V gene, D gene, J gene, clone size. A D gene is named only where the DNA matches it firmly. Only part of the rows carry a size: once, few, many, or a class if the clone is expanded.

DNA: TGTGCCAGCAGCGCGGGGCAGGGAAACACTGAAGCTTTCTTT
CDR3: CASSAGQGNTEAFF
V: TRBV9
D: .
J: TRBJ1-1
size: .

DNA: TGTGCCAGCAGCACACCACGGGGACAGGGGAACTATGGCTACACCTTC
CDR3: CASSTPRGQGNYGYTF
V: TRBV7-9
D: TRBD1
J: TRBJ1-2
size: .

DNA: TGTGCCTGGAGTGTACTAGGAAGTAGCGGGAGCGCAGATACGCAGTATTTT
CDR3: CAWSVLGSSGSADTQYF
V: TRBV30
D: TRBD2
J: TRBJ2-3
size: .

DNA: TGTGCCAGCAGCCCATGGGACAGTCCCTCTGGAAACACCATATATTTT
CDR3: CASSPWDSPSGNTIYF
V: TRBV11-2
D: TRBD1
J: TRBJ1-3
size: once

DNA: TGTGCCAGCAGCCTCGGAAGCTCCTACAATGAGCAGTTCTTC
CDR3: CASSLGSSYNEQFF
V: TRBV11-3
D: .
J: TRBJ2-1
size: once

DNA: TGTGCCAGTAGAAGCCTAGAGGCAGATACGCAGTATTTT
CDR3: CASRSLEADTQYF
V: TRBV19
D: .
J: TRBJ2-3
size: .

DNA: TGTGCCAGCAGCTTGGAGGCGGTGAACACTGAAGCTTTCTTT
CDR3: CASSLEAVNTEAFF
V: TRBV5-5
D: .
J: TRBJ1-1
size: .

DNA: TGTGCCAGCAGCATGACAGGGAGCAATCAGCCCCAGCATTTT
CDR3: CASSMTGSNQPQHF
V: TRBV7-8
D: TRBD1
J: TRBJ1-5
size: .

DNA: TGTGCCAGCAGAGACGGACGGAGCTCCTACAATGAGCAGTTCTTC
CDR3: CASRDGRSSYNEQFF
V: TRBV11-2
D: .
J: TRBJ2-1
size: .

DNA: TGTGCCAGCAGCTTGGCGTCAGGGGCCCTCACCTACGAGCAGTACTTC
CDR3: CASSLASGALTYEQYF
V: TRBV5-6
D: .
J: TRBJ2-7
size: .

DNA: TGTGCCAGCAGCTTGACGGCAGGCGGAAACACTGAAGCTTTCTTT
CDR3: CASSLTAGGNTEAFF
V: TRBV5-6
D: .
J: TRBJ1-1
size: .